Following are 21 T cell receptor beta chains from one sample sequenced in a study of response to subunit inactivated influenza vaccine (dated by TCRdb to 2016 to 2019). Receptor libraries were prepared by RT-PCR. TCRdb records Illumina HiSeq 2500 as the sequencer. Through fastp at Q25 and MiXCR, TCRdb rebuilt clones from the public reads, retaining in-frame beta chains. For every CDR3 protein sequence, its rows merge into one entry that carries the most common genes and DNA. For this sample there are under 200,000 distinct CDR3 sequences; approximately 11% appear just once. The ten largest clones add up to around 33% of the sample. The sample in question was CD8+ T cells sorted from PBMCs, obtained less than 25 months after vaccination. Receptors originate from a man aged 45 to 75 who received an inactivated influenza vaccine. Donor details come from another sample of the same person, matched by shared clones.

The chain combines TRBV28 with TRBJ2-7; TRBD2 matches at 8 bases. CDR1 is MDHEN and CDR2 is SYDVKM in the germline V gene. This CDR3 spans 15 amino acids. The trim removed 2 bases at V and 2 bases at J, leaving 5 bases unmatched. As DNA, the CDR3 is TGTGCCAGCAGTTTAGGACTAGCCGGACCCTACGAGCAGTACTTC. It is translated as CASSLGLAGPYEQYF.

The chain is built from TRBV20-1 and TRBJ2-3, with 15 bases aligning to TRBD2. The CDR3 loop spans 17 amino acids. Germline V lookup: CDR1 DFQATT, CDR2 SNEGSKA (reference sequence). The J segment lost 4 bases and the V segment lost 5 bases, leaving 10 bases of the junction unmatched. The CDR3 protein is CSAATGTSGGRSDTQYF. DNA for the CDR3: TGCAGTGCTGCCACCGGGACTAGCGGGGGGAGGTCAGATACGCAGTATTTT.

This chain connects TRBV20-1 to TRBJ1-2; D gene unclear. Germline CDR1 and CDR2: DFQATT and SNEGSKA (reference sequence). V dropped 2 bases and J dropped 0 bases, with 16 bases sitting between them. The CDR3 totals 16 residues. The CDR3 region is CSARRPGEPTNYGYTF. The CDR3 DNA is TGCAGTGCTAGAAGGCCAGGAGAACCAACTAACTATGGCTACACCTTC.

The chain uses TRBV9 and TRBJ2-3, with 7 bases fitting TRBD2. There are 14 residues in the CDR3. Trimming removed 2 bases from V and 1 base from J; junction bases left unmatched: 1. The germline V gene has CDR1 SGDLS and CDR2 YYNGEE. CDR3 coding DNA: TGTGCCAGCAGCGTGAGCGGGGGCACAGATACGCAGTATTTT. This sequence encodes CASSVSGGTDTQYF.

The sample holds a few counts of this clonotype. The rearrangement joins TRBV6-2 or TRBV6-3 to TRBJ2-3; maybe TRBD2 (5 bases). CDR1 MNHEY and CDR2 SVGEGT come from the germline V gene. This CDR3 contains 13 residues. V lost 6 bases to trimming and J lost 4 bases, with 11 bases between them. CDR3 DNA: TGTGCCAGCAGACTAGACGAGTCAGATACGCAGTATTTT. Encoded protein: CASRLDESDTQYF.

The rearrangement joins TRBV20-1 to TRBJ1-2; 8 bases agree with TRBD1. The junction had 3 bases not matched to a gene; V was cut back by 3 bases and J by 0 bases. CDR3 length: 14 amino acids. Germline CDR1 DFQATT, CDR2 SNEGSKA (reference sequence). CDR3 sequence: CSARDREPNYGYTF. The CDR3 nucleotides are TGCAGTGCTAGGGACAGGGAACCTAACTATGGCTACACCTTC.

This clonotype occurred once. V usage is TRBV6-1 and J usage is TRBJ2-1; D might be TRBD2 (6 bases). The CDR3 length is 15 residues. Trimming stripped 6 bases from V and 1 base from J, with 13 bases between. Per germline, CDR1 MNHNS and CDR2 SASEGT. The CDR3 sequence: CASRIMGRSYNEQFF. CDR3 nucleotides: TGTGCCAGCAGGATCATGGGGAGGTCCTACAATGAGCAGTTCTTC.

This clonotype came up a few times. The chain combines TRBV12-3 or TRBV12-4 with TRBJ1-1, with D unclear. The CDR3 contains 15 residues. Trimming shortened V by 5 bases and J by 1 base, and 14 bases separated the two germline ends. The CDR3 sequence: CASSPQLTRNTEAFF. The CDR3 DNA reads TGTGCCAGCAGTCCGCAGCTGACAAGGAACACTGAAGCTTTCTTT.

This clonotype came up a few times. The CDR3 loop reads CASSPLLTGFGANVLTF. The CDR3 nucleotides read TGCGCCAGCAGCCCCCTCCTTACAGGGTTTGGGGCCAACGTCCTGACTTTC. The rearrangement joins TRBV4-3 to TRBJ2-6; D may be TRBD1 (6 bases). The CDR3 runs to 17 residues. Germline values: CDR1 LGHNA, CDR2 YSLEER. The V gene lost 4 bases and the J gene lost 3 bases, with 16 bases spanning the gap.

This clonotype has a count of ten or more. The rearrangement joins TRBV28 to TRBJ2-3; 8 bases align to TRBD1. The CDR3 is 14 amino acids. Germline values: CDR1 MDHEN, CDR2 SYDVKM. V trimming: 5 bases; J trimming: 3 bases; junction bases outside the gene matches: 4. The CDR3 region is CASSRQGFTDTQYF. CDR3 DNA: TGTGCCAGCAGTCGACAGGGGTTTACAGATACGCAGTATTTT.

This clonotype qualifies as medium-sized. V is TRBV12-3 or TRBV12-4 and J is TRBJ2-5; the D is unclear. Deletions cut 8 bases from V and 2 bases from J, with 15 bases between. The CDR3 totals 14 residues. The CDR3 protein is CASARRDTQETQYF. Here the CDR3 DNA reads TGTGCCAGCGCGAGGCGTGATACACAAGAGACCCAGTACTTC.

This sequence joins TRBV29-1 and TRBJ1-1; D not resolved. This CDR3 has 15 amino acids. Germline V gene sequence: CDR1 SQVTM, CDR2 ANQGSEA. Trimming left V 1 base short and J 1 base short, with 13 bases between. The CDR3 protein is CSVEGSDSGNTEAFF. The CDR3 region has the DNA TGCAGCGTTGAAGGATCGGATAGCGGGAACACTGAAGCTTTCTTT.

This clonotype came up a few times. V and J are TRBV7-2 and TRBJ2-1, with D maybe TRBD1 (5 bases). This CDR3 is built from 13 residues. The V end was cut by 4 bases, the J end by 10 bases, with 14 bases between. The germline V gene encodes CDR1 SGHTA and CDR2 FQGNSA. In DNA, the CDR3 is TGTGCCAGCAGCTACGCAGGGATGCGCGAGCAGTTCTTC. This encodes CASSYAGMREQFF.

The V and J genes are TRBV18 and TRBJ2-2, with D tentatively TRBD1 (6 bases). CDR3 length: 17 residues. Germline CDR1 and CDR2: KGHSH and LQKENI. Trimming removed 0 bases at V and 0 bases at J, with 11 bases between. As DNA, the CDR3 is TGTGCCAGCTCACCACCTGTGAGGACAGCGAACACCGGGGAGCTGTTTTTT. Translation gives CASSPPVRTANTGELFF.

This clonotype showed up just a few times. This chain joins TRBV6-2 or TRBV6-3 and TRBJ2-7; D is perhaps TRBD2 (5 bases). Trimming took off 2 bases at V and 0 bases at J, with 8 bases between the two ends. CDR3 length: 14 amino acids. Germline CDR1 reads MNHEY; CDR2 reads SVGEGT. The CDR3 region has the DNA TGTGCCAGCAGTTACCTTGAGGGCTCCTACGAGCAGTACTTC. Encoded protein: CASSYLEGSYEQYF.

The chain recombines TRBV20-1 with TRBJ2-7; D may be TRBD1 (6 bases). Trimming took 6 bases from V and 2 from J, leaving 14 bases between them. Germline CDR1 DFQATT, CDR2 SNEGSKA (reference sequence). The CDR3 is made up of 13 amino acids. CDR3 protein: CSAPRGIPYEQYF. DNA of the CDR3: TGCAGTGCCCCCAGGGGTATTCCCTACGAGCAGTACTTC.

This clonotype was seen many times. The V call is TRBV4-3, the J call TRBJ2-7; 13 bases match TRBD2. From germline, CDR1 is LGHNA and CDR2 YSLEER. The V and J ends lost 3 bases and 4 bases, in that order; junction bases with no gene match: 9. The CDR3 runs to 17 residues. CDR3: CASSQNLWGLAGYEQYF. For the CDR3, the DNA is TGCGCCAGCAGCCAGAACCTTTGGGGACTAGCGGGATACGAGCAGTACTTC.

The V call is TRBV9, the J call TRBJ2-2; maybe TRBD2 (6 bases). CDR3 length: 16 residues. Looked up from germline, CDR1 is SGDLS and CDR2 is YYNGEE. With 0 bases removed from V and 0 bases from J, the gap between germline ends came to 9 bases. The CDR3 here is CASSVGGGANTGELFF. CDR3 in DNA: TGTGCCAGCAGCGTAGGAGGCGGGGCGAACACCGGGGAGCTGTTTTTT.

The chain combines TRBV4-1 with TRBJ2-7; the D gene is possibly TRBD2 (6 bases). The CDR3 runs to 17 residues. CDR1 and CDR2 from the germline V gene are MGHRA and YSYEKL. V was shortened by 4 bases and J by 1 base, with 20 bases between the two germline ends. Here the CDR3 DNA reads TGCGCCAGCAGCCTGAACACTAGCCCTCTCTTGTCCTACGAGCAGTACTTC. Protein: CASSLNTSPLLSYEQYF.

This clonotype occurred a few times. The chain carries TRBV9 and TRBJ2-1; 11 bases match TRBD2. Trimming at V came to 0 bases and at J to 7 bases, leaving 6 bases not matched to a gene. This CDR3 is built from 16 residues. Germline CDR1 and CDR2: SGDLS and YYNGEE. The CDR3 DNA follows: TGTGCCAGCAGCGTAGGTCGGGCTAGCGGGAGGAATGAGCAGTTCTTC. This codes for CASSVGRASGRNEQFF. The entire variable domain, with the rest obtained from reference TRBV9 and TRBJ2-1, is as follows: DSGVTQTPKHLITATGQRVTLRCSPRSGDLSVYWYQQSLDQGLQFLIQYYNGEERAKGNILERFSAQQFPDLHSELNLSSLELGDSALYFCASSVGRASGRNEQFFGPGTRLTVL.

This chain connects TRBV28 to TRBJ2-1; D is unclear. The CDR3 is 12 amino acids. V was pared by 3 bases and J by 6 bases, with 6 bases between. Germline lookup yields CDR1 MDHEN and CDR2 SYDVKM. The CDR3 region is CASSFNSNEQFF. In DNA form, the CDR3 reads TGTGCCAGCAGTTTCAACAGCAATGAGCAGTTCTTC.